This T cell receptor beta chain was sequenced in a study of long-term antiretroviral therapy in people with HIV. At the survey level, the v3.0 immunoSEQ assay was run. What sequencing targeted per sample was 40,000-50,000 T-cell genomes. Generated by immunoSEQ multiplex PCR, the TCRdb table keeps only in-frame clones and is missing some. The sample lists around 21,000 clones; around four fifths were seen once. Study observations and caveats: At every time point, clones expanded before ART dominated the repertoire.

This clone was seen just once. Its specificity is unknown. Per donor, at least one pre-ART and at least two post-ART PBMC samples were obtained. Held in samples before DNA extraction were about 0.9-11 million cryopreserved PBMC. This CDR3 spans 15 amino acids. With 5 bases removed from V and 0 bases from J, the gap between germline ends came to 11 bases. Per germline, CDR1 SGHTA and CDR2 FQGNSA. The source is a woman aged 45-65 years with HIV. The chain has TRBV7-2 and TRBJ1-5, with TRBD1 as a possible D gene (5 bases). The specimen comprised unsorted PBMCs, sampled 1.9 years after starting antiretroviral therapy. CDR3 bases: TGTGCCAGCAGCGAAGGGGATTTTAGCAATCAGCCCCAGCATTTT. It is translated as CASSEGDFSNQPQHF.